This T cell receptor beta chain was captured in a study of technical replicates of blood from a handful of donors. Some clones are missing from TCRdb's copy, which holds only in-frame ones; the method was immunoSEQ multiplex PCR. The data show under 85,000 clones, with about nine tenths seen just once and roughly 0.39% held by the top ten. Germline values: CDR1 SNHLY, CDR2 FYNNEI. This CDR3 is built from 17 residues. Unmatched junction bases numbered 11, after V lost 6 bases and J lost 5 bases. This TCR derives from a human donor in good health. V is TRBV2 and J is TRBJ2-7; 15 bases are a match to TRBD2. What was sequenced was T cells isolated from PBMCs. For the CDR3, the DNA is TGTGCCAGCAGGTTCGGACTAGCGGGAGGGCCCGGGCACGAGCAGTACTTC. Protein sequence: CASRFGLAGGPGHEQYF.